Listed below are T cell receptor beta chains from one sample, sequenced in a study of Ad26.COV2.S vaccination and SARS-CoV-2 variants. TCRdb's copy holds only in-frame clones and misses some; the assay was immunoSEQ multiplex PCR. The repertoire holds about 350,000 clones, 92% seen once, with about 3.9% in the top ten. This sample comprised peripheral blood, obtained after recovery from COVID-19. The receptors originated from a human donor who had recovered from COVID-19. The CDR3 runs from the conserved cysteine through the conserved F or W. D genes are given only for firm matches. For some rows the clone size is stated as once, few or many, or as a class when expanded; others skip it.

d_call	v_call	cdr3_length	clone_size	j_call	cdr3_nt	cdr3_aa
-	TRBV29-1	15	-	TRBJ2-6	TGCAGCGTTGAAGTCGGGAGTTCTGGGGCCAACGTCCTGACTTTC	CSVEVGSSGANVLTF
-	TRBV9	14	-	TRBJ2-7	TGTGCCAGCAGCATACAGGGAGTACCCTACGAGCAGTACTTC	CASSIQGVPYEQYF
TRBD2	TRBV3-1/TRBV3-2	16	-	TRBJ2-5	TGTGCCAGCAGCCAAGGATTAGCGGGGGGGCCTGAGACCCAGTACTTC	CASSQGLAGGPETQYF
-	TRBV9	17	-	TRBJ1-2	TGTGCCAGCAGCGTAGCGGGGGTAGTCACCACCAACTATGGCTACACCTTC	CASSVAGVVTTNYGYTF
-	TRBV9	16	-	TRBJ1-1	TGTGCCAGCAGCCGTAGGTCGTTGACCTTGAACACTGAAGCTTTCTTT	CASSRRSLTLNTEAFF
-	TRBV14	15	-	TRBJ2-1	TGTGCCAGCAGCCAAGTAGCCCAGAGATACAATGAGCAGTTCTTC	CASSQVAQRYNEQFF
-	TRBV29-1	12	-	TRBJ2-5	TGCAGCGCCGCCGGGGGGCGGGAGACCCAGTACTTC	CSAAGGRETQYF
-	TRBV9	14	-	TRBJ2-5	TGTGCCAGCAGCGTAGGCATAGTGGAGGAGACCCAGTACTTC	CASSVGIVEETQYF
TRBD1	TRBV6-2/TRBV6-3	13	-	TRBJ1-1	TGTGCCAGCAGTTACGGGACAGGGACTGAAGCTTTCTTT	CASSYGTGTEAFF
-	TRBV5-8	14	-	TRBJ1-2	TGTGCCAGCAGCTTGTTCCGACAGTACTATGGCTACACCTTC	CASSLFRQYYGYTF
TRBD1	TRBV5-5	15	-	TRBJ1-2	TGTGCCAGCAGCTTGGACAGGGGGCTATACTATGGCTACACCTTC	CASSLDRGLYYGYTF
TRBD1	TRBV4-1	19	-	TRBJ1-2	TGCGCCAGCAGCCAAGATGGGCTTATCCGGGACAGGGGTTTGCGCGGCTACACCTTC	CASSQDGLIRDRGLRGYTF
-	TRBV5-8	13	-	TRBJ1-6	TGTGCCAGCAGCTGGGGGTCAGCATCACCCCTCCACTTT	CASSWGSASPLHF
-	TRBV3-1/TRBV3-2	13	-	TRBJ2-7	TGTGCCAGCAGCCAAGGCGGCTCAGACGAGCAGTACTTC	CASSQGGSDEQYF
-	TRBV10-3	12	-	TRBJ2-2	TGTGCCATCACGAGAAACACCGGGGAGCTGTTTTTT	CAITRNTGELFF
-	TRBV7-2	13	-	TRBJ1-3	TGTGCCAGCAGCTTGAATTCTGGAAACACCATATATTTT	CASSLNSGNTIYF
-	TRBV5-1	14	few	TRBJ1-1	TGCGCCAGCAGCCTTGTTGACGCCGGGACAGAAGCTTTCTTT	CASSLVDAGTEAFF
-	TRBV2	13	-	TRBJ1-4	TGTGCCAGCAGTTGGGCCAGTAATGAAAAACTGTTTTTT	CASSWASNEKLFF
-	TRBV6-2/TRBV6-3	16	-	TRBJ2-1	TGTGCCAGCAGCCCGGACAGTTTCTCGTTAAATAATGAGCAGTTCTTC	CASSPDSFSLNNEQFF
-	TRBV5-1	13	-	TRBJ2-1	TGCGCCAGCAGCTTGGGGGCTCTCAATGAGCAGTTCTTC	CASSLGALNEQFF
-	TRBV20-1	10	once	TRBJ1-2	TGCAGTGCTACGGACGGTGGCTACACCTTC	CSATDGGYTF
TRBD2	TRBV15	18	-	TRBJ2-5	TGTGCCACCAGCAGGCCCCCGGGACTAGCGGGGGGGGAGGAGACCCAGTACTTC	CATSRPPGLAGGEETQYF
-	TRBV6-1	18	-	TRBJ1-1	TGTGCCAGCAGTGAAGAAGGGCCACTCGATAGCAGGGGCGGTGAAGCTTTCTTT	CASSEEGPLDSRGGEAFF
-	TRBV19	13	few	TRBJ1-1	TGTGCCAGTAGTGGATTGGGGAACACTGAAGCTTTCTTT	CASSGLGNTEAFF
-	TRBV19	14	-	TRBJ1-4	TGTGCCAGTAGTATTCCCAGGGTTGGCGAAAAACTGTTTTTT	CASSIPRVGEKLFF
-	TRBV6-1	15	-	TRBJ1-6	TGTGCCAGCAGTGAAGCGCCGGGGGTAGCGACACCCCTCCACTTT	CASSEAPGVATPLHF
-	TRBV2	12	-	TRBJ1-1	TGTGCCAGCGCGGAGACCCACACTGAAGCTTTCTTT	CASAETHTEAFF
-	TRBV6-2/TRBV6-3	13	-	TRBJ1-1	TGTGCCAGCAGTTACACTAGGAACACTGAAGCTTTCTTT	CASSYTRNTEAFF
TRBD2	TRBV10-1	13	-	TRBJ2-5	TGCGCCAGCAGGGGACTAGCCCAGGAGACCCAGTACTTC	CASRGLAQETQYF
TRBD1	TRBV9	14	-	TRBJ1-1	TGTGCCAGCAGCCGTAGGTCAGGGGGCGGTGAAGCTTTCTTT	CASSRRSGGGEAFF
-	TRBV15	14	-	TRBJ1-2	TGTGCCACCAGCAGAGATAAAGGGGCCGGTGGCTACACCTTC	CATSRDKGAGGYTF
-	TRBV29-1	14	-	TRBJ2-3	TGCAGCGTTGAAGTAAAAGCTAGCACAGATACGCAGTATTTT	CSVEVKASTDTQYF
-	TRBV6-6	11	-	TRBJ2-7	TGTGCCAGCAGTTACTCCCTCGAGCAGTACTTC	CASSYSLEQYF
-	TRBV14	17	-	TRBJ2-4	TGTGCCAGCAGCCGGGCGCCGGGGGGCCTAGCCAAAAACATTCAGTACTTC	CASSRAPGGLAKNIQYF
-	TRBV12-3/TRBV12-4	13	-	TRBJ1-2	TGTGCCAGCAGCCAAGACAGCATCTATGGCTACACCTTC	CASSQDSIYGYTF
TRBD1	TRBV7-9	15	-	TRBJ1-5	TGTGCCAGCAGTTCAACAGGGGGGAGCAATCAGCCCCAGCATTTT	CASSSTGGSNQPQHF
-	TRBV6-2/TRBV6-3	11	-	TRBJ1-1	TGTGCCAGCAGTCGCGACGGTGAAGCTTTCTTT	CASSRDGEAFF
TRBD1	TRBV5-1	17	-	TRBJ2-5	TGCGCCAGCAGCTTGGTACATTCGAGACAGGGACAGGGGACCCAGTACTTC	CASSLVHSRQGQGTQYF
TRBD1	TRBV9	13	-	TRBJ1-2	TGTGCCAGCAGCCTACACAGGGGGTATGGCTACACCTTC	CASSLHRGYGYTF
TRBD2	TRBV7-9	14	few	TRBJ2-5	TGTGCCAGCAGCATCCGGGGGGGCGTAGAGACCCAGTACTTC	CASSIRGGVETQYF
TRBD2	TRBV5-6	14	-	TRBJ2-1	TGTGCCAGCAGCTTGTTAGCGGGGAGGGGTGAGCAGTTCTTC	CASSLLAGRGEQFF
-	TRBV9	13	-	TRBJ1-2	TGTGCCAGCAGCGTAGGCGGGGGCGACGGCTACACCTTC	CASSVGGGDGYTF
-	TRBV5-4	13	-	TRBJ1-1	TGTGCCAGCAGCTTCGGTGGGCGCACTGAAGCTTTCTTT	CASSFGGRTEAFF
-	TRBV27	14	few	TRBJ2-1	TGTGCCAGCAGTCTTTTGGGGGCGGGTAATGAGCAGTTCTTC	CASSLLGAGNEQFF
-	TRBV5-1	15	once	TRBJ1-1	TGCGCCAGCAGCTTGGTTTCCCTGGGAAACACTGAAGCTTTCTTT	CASSLVSLGNTEAFF
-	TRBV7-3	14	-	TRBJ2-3	TGTGCCAGCAGCTTACACAAGGGCACAGATACGCAGTATTTT	CASSLHKGTDTQYF
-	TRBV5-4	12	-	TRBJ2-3	TGTGCCAGCAGCTCAGGTACAGATACGCAGTATTTT	CASSSGTDTQYF
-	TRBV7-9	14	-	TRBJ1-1	TGTGCCAGCAGCGCGCATGCGGGGAACACTGAAGCTTTCTTT	CASSAHAGNTEAFF
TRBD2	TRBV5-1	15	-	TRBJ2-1	TGCGCCAGCAGCTTGTCTAGCGGGGGGTACAATGAGCAGTTCTTC	CASSLSSGGYNEQFF
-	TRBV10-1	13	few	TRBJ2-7	TGCGCCAGCAGTGAGAGGATCCAGCACGAGCAGTACTTC	CASSERIQHEQYF
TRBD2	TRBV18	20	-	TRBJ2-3	TGTGCCAGCTCACCTCTGGGACTAGCGGGGGGGATACCACGCACAGATACGCAGTATTTT	CASSPLGLAGGIPRTDTQYF
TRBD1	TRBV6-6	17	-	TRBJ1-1	TGTGCCAGCAGTCGCGGGACAGGGGGCCGAGCGGGCGCTGAAGCTTTCTTT	CASSRGTGGRAGAEAFF
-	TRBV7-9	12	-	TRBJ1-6	TGTGCCAGCAGTAACCATAATTCACCCCTCCACTTT	CASSNHNSPLHF